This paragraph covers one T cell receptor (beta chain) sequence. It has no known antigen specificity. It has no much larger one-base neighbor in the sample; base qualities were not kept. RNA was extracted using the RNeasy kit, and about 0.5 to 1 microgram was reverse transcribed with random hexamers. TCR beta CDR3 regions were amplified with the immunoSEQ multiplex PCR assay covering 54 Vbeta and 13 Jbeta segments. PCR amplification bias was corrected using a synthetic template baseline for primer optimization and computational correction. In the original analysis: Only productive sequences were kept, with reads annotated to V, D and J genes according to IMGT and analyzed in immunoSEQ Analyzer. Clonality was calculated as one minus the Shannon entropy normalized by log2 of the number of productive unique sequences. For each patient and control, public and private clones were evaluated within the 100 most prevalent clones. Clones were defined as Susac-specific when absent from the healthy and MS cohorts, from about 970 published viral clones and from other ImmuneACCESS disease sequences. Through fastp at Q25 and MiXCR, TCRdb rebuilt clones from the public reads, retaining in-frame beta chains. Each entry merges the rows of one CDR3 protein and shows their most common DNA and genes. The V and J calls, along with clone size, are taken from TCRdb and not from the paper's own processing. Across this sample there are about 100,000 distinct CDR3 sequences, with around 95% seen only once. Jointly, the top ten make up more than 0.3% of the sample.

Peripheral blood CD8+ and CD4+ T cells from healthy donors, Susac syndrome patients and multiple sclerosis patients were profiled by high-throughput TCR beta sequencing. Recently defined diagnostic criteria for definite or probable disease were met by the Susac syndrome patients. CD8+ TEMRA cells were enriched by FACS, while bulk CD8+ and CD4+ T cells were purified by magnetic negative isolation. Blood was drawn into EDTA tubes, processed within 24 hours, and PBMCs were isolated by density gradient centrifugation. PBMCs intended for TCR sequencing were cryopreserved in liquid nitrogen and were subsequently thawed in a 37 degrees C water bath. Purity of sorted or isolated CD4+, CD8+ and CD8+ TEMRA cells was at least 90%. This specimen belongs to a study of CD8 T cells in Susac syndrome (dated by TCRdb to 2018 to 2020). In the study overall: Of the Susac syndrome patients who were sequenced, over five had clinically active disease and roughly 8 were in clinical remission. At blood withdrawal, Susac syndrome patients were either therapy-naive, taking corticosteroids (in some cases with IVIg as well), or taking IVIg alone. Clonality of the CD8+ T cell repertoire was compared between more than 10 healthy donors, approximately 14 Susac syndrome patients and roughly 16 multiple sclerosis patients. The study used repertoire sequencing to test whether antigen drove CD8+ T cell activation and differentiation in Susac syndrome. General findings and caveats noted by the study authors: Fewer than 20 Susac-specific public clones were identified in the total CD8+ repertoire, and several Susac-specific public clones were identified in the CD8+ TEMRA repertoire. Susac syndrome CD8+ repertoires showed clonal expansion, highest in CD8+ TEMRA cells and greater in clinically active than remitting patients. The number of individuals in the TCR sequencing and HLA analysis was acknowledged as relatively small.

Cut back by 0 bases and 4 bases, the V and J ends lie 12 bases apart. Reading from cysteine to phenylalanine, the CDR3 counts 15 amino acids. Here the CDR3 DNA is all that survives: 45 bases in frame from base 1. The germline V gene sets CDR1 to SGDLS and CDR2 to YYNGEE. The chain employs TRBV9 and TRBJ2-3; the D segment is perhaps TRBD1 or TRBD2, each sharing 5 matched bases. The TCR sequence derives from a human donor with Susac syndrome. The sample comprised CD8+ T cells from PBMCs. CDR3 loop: CASSVGPLGADTQYF. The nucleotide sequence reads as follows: TGTGCCAGCAGCGTAGGACCCTTGGGGGCAGATACGCAGTATTTT. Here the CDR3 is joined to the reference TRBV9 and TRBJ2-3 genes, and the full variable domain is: DSGVTQTPKHLITATGQRVTLRCSPRSGDLSVYWYQQSLDQGLQFLIQYYNGEERAKGNILERFSAQQFPDLHSELNLSSLELGDSALYFCASSVGPLGADTQYFGPGTRLTVL.